This TCR beta chain was recovered during a study of blood T cell repertoires in COVID-19. On the study more broadly: Collection of acute and convalescent COVID-19 samples took place in the United States, Italy and Spain.

Libraries were prepared by immunoSEQ multiplex PCR; TCRdb keeps only in-frame clonotypes and omits some of them. This table has around 230,000 clones, approximately 78% appearing once. This CDR3 spans 15 amino acids. CDR1 is LNHDA and CDR2 is SQIVND in the germline V gene (reference sequence). Trimming left V 5 bases short and J 2 bases short, with 12 bases between. The TCR sequence derives from a woman aged 60-75 years with active or convalescent COVID-19. This chain links TRBV19 with TRBJ2-2, with no clear D. The sample comprised peripheral blood. The chain's CDR3 is CASSRPGRNTGELFF. The CDR3 DNA is TGTGCCAGTAGTCGTCCTGGGCGAAACACCGGGGAGCTGTTTTTT.